This record covers a single TCR beta chain. The record originates from a study of blood T cell repertoires in COVID-19. Germline CDR1 and CDR2: DFQATT and SNEGSKA (reference sequence). The CDR3 is 11 amino acids. Trimming cost V 7 bases and J 6 bases, with 10 bases left between them. Profiling relied on immunoSEQ multiplex PCR, and the TCRdb table lists in-frame clones only, not all of them. This table holds about 98,000 clones, approximately 80% found once. V and J are TRBV20-1 and TRBJ2-1, with a weak D call TRBD2 (5 bases). Sequenced: peripheral blood. This TCR derives from an older man with active or convalescent COVID-19. The DNA for the CDR3 is TGCAGTGAACTAGACGGCAATGAGCAGTTCTTC. Protein sequence: CSELDGNEQFF.